Shown below are 7 T cell receptor beta chains from a single sample sequenced in a study of early T cells in non-severe SARS-CoV-2 infection (dated by TCRdb to the early 2020s). Receptor amplification or capture employed 5' RACE. Data came from a NextSeq 500. The public reads were reanalyzed by TCRdb: fastp trimming at Q25, MiXCR alignment, in-frame beta chains only. Rows merge per CDR3 protein into single entries with the most common DNA and genes. This sample lists about 69,000 distinct CDR3 sequences; roughly 4.8% were detected once. The ten most abundant clones make up roughly 3.4% of the sample. Sample: whole blood, taken at baseline. The receptors were gathered from an adult who was a healthcare worker with PCR-confirmed SARS-CoV-2 infection or an uninfected control (not recorded which). The donor label of this sample is uncertain.

A few counts support this clonotype. The chain uses TRBV28 and TRBJ2-7; unclear D gene. The V and J ends lost 2 bases and 0 bases respectively, with 11 bases between them. CDR3 length equals 15 residues. CDR1 MDHEN and CDR2 SYDVKM come from the germline V gene. The CDR3 reads CASSLGRSSSYEQYF. CDR3 in DNA: TGTGCCAGCAGTTTAGGCCGATCAAGCTCCTACGAGCAGTACTTC.

The V call is TRBV12-3 or TRBV12-4, the J call TRBJ1-4; tentative D call: TRBD1 (6 bases). This CDR3 comprises 13 residues. Trimming removed 3 bases from V and 8 bases from J, with 10 bases in between. The CDR3 sequence: CASSFGGHEKLFF. DNA for the CDR3: TGTGCCAGCAGTTTCGGGGGACACGAAAAACTGTTTTTT.

This clonotype was counted only a few times. The rearrangement uses TRBV6-5 and TRBJ2-3; 8 nucleotides match TRBD2. The CDR3 sequence is 14 residues long. V gave up 11 bases and J gave up 2 bases; unmatched junction bases: 9. CDR1 and CDR2 from the germline V gene are MNHEY and SVGAGI. CDR3 in DNA: TGTGCCGTGGGAGCGGGGGCCCCCACAGATACGCAGTATTTT. Its translation is CAVGAGAPTDTQYF.

This clonotype was seen a few times. V is TRBV10-1 and J is TRBJ2-3; 8 positions match TRBD1. Germline trimming cut 3 bases from V and 0 bases from J; bases unmatched to any gene: 5. CDR3 length equals 16 residues. CDR1 WNHNN and CDR2 SYGVQD come from the germline V gene (reference sequence). The CDR3 bases are TGCGCCAGCAGTGACCAGGGACAGGTTAGCACAGATACGCAGTATTTT. This encodes CASSDQGQVSTDTQYF.

The sample holds many counts of this clonotype. The rearrangement joins TRBV20-1 to TRBJ2-3; 13 bases agree with TRBD2. The junction had 5 bases not matched to a gene; V was cut back by 6 bases and J by 5 bases. Germline loops: CDR1 DFQATT, CDR2 SNEGSKA (reference sequence). The CDR3 extends over 14 amino acids. The CDR3 nucleotides read TGCAGTGCCCTACTAGCGGGGGGGCGAGATACGCAGTATTTT. Its translation is CSALLAGGRDTQYF.

CDR3 loop: CASSLRFPATGGGSNEQFF. The CDR3 DNA sequence: TGTGCCAGCAGCTTACGTTTTCCGGCTACCGGTGGTGGATCCAATGAGCAGTTCTTC. The chain is built from TRBV7-2 and TRBJ2-1; D call uncertain. Germline CDR1 SGHTA, CDR2 FQGNSA. The CDR3 is made up of 19 amino acids. Trimming stripped 2 bases from V and 6 bases from J, with 26 bases between.

This clonotype was counted at least ten times. The CDR3 here is CASSSITGTGDTDTQYF. The DNA for the CDR3 is TGTGCCAGCAGCTCCATAACCGGGACAGGCGACACAGATACGCAGTATTTT. The chain carries TRBV7-6 and TRBJ2-3; 8 nucleotides line up with TRBD1. Per the germline V gene, CDR1 is SGHVS and CDR2 is FNYEAQ. The CDR3 contains 17 residues. J lost 2 bases, V lost 4 bases, and 11 bases had no gene match.